Included here is one TCR beta chain sequence, with context. Its antigen remains unidentified. The data were obtained in a study of shared clonotypes between healthy human individuals. Per germline, CDR1 SQVTM and CDR2 ANQGSEA. This CDR3 contains 14 residues. After removal of 7 bases from V and 7 bases from J, the junction contained 13 bases not matched to a gene. Study observations and caveats: Rarefaction curves obtained for sorted subsets showed sequencing incomplete despite large depth.

This table comes from immunoSEQ multiplex PCR, and its TCRdb copy is limited to in-frame clones, with some not included. The data hold approximately 1.5 million clones, with about 98.5% observed a single time. Source material: naive CD4+ T cells sorted from blood. The subset is: CD45RA+ positively selected. The receptor was isolated from a man aged 30 to 45 in good health. V usage is TRBV29-1 and J usage is TRBJ2-7; 10 positions agree with TRBD2. CDR3 DNA sequence: TGCAGCGCCCTATTAGGACTAGCGGCAAGAGAGCAGTACTTC. Translating gives CSALLGLAAREQYF.